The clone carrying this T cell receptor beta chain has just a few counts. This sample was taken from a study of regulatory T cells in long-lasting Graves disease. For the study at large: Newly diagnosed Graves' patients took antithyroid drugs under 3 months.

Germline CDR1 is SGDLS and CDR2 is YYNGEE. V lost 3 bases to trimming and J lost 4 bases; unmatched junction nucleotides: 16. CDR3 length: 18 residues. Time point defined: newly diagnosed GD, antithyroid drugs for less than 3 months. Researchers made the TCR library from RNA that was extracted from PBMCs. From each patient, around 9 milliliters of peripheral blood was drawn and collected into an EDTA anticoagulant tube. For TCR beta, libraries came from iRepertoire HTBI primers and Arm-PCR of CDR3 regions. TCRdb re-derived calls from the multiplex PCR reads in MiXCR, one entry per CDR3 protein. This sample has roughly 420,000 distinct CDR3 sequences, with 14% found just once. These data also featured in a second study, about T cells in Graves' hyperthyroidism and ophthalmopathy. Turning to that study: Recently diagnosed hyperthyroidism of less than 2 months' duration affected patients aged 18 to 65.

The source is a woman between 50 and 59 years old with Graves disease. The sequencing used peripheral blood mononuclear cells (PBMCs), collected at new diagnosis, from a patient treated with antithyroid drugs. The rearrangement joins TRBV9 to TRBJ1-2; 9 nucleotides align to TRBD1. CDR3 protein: CASSGRTGATFGPYGYTF. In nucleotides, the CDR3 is TGTGCCAGCAGCGGCAGGACAGGGGCTACATTTGGCCCCTATGGCTACACCTTC.